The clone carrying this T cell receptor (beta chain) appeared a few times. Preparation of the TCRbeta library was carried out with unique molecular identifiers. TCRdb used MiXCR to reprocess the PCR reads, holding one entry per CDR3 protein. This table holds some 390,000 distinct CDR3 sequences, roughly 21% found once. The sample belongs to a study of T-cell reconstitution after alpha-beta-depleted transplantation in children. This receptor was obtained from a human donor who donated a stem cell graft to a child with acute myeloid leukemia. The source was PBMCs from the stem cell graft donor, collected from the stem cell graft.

The CDR3 sequence is CATIMTGGRNEQFF. The CDR3 DNA is TGTGCCACTATAATGACAGGGGGGAGGAATGAGCAGTTCTTC. This chain uses TRBV25-1 with TRBJ2-1; TRBD1 agrees at 9 bases. The CDR3 sequence is 14 residues long. Germline trimming cut 10 bases from V and 7 bases from J; bases unmatched to any gene: 11. In germline, CDR1 is MGHDK, CDR2 SYGVNS.